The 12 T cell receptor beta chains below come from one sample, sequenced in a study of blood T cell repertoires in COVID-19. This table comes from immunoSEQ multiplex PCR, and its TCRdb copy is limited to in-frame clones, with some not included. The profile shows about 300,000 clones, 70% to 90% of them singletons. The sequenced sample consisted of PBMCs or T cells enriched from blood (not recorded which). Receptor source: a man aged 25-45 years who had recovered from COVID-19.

The CDR3 DNA follows: TGTGCCAGCAGCATGGGGGCCGTGAAAGCTTTCTTT. This encodes CASSMGAVKAFF. The chain carries TRBV7-9 and TRBJ1-1; possibly TRBD1 for D (6 bases). The CDR3 is 12 amino acids. Germline lookup yields CDR1 SEHNR and CDR2 FQNEAQ (reference sequence). Trimming left V 5 bases short and J 9 bases short, with 13 bases between. Drawing the rest from reference TRBV7-9 and TRBJ1-1, the complete variable domain is DTGVSQNPRHKITKRGQNVTFRCDPISEHNRLYWYRQTLGQGPEFLTYFQNEAQLEKSRLLSDRFSAERPKGSFSTLEIQRTEQGDSAMYLCASSMGAVKAFFGQGTRLTVV.

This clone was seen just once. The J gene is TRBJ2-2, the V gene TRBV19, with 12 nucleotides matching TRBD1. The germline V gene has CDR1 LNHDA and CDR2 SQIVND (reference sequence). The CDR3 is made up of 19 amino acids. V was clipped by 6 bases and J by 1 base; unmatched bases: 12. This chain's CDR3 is CASRLTGTGGFLNTGELFF. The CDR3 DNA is TGTGCCAGTAGGTTAACCGGGACAGGGGGCTTTTTGAACACCGGGGAGCTGTTTTTT.

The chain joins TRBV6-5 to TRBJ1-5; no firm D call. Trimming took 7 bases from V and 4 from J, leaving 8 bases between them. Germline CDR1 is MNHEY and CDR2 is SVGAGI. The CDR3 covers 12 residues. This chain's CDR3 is CASNSPNQPQHF. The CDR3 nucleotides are TGTGCCAGCAACAGTCCTAATCAGCCCCAGCATTTT.

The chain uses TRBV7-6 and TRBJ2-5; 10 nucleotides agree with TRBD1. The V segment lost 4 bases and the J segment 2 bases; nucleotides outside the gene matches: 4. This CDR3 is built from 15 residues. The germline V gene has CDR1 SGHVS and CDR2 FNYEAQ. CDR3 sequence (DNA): TGTGCCAGCAGCTCTTGGACAGGGGGACAAGAGACCCAGTACTTC. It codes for CASSSWTGGQETQYF. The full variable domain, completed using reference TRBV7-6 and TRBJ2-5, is GAGVSQSPRYKVTKRGQDVALRCDPISGHVSLYWYRQALGQGPEFLTYFNYEAQQDKSGLPNDRFSAERPEGSISTLTIQRTEQRDSAMYRCASSSWTGGQETQYFGPGTRLLVL.

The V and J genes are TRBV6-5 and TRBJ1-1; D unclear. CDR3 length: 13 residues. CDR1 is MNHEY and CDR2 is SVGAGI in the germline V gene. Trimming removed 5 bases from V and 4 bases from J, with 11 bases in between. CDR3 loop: CASSREVGTEAFF. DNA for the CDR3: TGTGCCAGCAGTCGGGAGGTGGGCACTGAAGCTTTCTTT.

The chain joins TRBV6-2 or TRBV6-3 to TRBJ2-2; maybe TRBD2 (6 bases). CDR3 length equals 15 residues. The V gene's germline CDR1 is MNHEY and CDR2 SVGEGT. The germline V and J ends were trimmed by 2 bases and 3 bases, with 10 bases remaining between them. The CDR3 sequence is CASSYGGADTGELFF. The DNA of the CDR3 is TGTGCCAGCAGTTACGGAGGGGCAGACACCGGGGAGCTGTTTTTT.

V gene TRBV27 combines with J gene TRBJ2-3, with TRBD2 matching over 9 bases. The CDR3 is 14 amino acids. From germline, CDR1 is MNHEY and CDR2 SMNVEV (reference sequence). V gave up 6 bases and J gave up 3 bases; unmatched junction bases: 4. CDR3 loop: CASRSAGGTDTQYF. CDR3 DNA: TGTGCCAGCAGGTCAGCGGGGGGAACAGATACGCAGTATTTT.

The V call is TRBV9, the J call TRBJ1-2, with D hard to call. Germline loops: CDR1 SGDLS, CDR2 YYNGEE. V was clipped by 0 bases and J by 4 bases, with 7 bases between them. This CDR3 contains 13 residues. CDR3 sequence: CASSVVPGYGYTF. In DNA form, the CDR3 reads TGTGCCAGCAGCGTAGTCCCCGGCTATGGCTACACCTTC.

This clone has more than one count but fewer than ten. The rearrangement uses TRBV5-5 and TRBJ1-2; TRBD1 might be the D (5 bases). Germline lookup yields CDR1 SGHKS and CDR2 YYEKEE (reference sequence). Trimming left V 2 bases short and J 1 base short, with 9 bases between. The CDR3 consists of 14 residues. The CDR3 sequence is CASSFGQGNYGYTF. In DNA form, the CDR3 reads TGTGCCAGCAGCTTTGGTCAGGGTAACTATGGCTACACCTTC.

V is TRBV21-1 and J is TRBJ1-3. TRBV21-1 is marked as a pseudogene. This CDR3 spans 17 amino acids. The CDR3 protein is CASSKNLAVISGNTIYF. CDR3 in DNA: TGTGCCAGCAGCAAAAACCTGGCGGTGATTTCTGGAAACACCATATATTTT.

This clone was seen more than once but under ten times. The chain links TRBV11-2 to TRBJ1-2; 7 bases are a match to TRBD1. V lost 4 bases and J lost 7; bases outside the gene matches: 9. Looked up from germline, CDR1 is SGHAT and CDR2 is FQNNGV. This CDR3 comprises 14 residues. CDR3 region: CASSSIRGYGGYTF. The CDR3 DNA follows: TGTGCCAGCAGCTCTATCAGGGGGTACGGTGGCTACACCTTC.

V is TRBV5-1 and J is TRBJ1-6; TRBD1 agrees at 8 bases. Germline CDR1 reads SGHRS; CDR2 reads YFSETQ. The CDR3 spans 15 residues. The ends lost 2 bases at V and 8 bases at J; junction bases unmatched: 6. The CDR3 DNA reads TGCGCCAGCAGCTTACAGGGGGGACCCGATTCACCCCTCCACTTT. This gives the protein CASSLQGGPDSPLHF.